One sample yielded the 19 T cell receptor beta chains listed below, sequenced in a study of T cell repertoires in cytomegalovirus infection. For these TCRs, the target antigens are not known. TCRdb reprocessed the reads with MiXCR, giving one entry per CDR3 protein. The sample has some 70,000 distinct CDR3 sequences; 22% are singletons. The specimen sequenced was PBMCs, sequenced either directly or after in vitro stimulation (not recorded which). These receptors came from a human donor in good health (CMV status not recorded). Some clones in this sample may be carry-over from other donors' samples.

This clonotype was counted a few times. The junction departs from the called germline gene at one end, perhaps through a read error. The chain joins TRBV27 to TRBJ2-3; D gene unclear. CDR3 size: 13 residues. Per the germline V gene, CDR1 is MNHEY and CDR2 is SMNVEV (reference sequence). CDR3 sequence (DNA): TGTGCCAGTAGTTGGCGGAGCACAGATACGCAGTATTTT. Protein: CASSWRSTDTQYF.

The V call is TRBV24-1, the J call TRBJ2-5; TRBD2 is a possible D gene (6 bases). Germline V gene lookup returns CDR1 KGHDR and CDR2 SFDVKD. Trimming removed 5 bases from V and 2 bases from J, with 8 bases in between. There are 13 residues in the CDR3. CDR3 residues: CATSGTNQETQYF. The DNA of the CDR3 is TGTGCCACCAGTGGGACTAATCAAGAGACCCAGTACTTC.

V is TRBV9 and J is TRBJ2-5, with D uncertain. V was clipped by 0 bases and J by 4 bases, with 13 bases between them. The CDR3 length is 15 residues. Germline assignment: CDR1 SGDLS and CDR2 YYNGEE. CDR3 region: CASSVVVDPRETQYF. Written as DNA, the CDR3 is TGTGCCAGCAGCGTAGTGGTGGACCCTCGAGAGACCCAGTACTTC.

This clonotype was picked up many times. The gene calls are TRBV7-3 and TRBJ2-2; no clear D gene. V was trimmed by 3 bases and J by 6 bases, leaving 8 bases between them. The CDR3 has 13 residues. The germline V gene has CDR1 SGHTA and CDR2 FQGTGA. In DNA, the CDR3 is TGTGCCAGCAGCTTGACAAGGTCCGGGGAGCTGTTTTTT. Protein: CASSLTRSGELFF.

The chain combines TRBV2 with TRBJ2-6; no reliable D call. Trimming pared 11 bases from V and 0 bases from J, leaving 11 bases between. The CDR3 totals 14 residues. Germline V gives CDR1 SNHLY, CDR2 FYNNEI. Written as DNA, the CDR3 is TGTGCCGGGCGAACGGACTCTGGGGCCAACGTCCTGACTTTC. Its translation is CAGRTDSGANVLTF.

The table lists this clonotype with a few counts. This chain uses TRBV5-5 with TRBJ2-7; unclear D gene. V shed 2 bases and J shed 9 bases, with 18 bases lying between them. Germline-derived CDR1 and CDR2 are SGHKS and YYEKEE (reference sequence). This CDR3 is 14 amino acids long. The CDR3 DNA sequence: TGTGCCAGCAGCTTACTGCGGACCTTGGACGGGCAGTACTTC. As protein: CASSLLRTLDGQYF.

Worth noting for this clonotype: One end of the junction varies from germline; a read error may be responsible. The V call is TRBV6-2 or TRBV6-3, the J call TRBJ2-2; D remains unclear. CDR1 and CDR2 from the germline V gene are MNHEY and SVGEGT. There are 12 residues in the CDR3. The CDR3 region is CASSYSTRELFF. CDR3 coding DNA: TGTGCCAGCAGTTACAGCACCAGGGAGCTGTTTTTT.

The CDR3 sequence: CASSGLAYEQYF. The CDR3 DNA reads as TGTGCCAGCAGTGGACTAGCCTACGAGCAGTACTTC. This chain uses TRBV6-1 with TRBJ2-7, with D perhaps TRBD2 (6 bases). Deletions cut 4 bases from V and 2 bases from J, with 6 bases between. This CDR3 has 12 amino acids. The germline V gene encodes CDR1 MNHNS and CDR2 SASEGT.

This clonotype was found many times. This sequence joins TRBV28 and TRBJ1-2, with a tentative D call TRBD1 (5 bases). V lost 3 bases and J 3 bases, leaving 20 bases between the germline ends. The CDR3 length is 17 residues. The germline CDR1 and CDR2 sequences are MDHEN and SYDVKM. Written as DNA, the CDR3 is TGTGCCAGCAGTTTGACGTCCGGGACTACCCGTTACTATGGCTACACCTTC. This gives the protein CASSLTSGTTRYYGYTF.

CDR3 residues: CASSFGLGVATEAFF. CDR3 nucleotide sequence: TGTGCCAGCAGTTTCGGGTTAGGGGTTGCCACTGAAGCTTTCTTT. The V and J genes are TRBV12-3 or TRBV12-4 and TRBJ1-1; possible D gene TRBD1, 5 bases. V gave up 3 bases and J gave up 4 bases, with 15 bases separating them. CDR3 length equals 15 residues.

This clonotype was recorded a few times. The chain recombines TRBV7-6 with TRBJ2-1, with 8 bases that match TRBD2. CDR3 length: 12 residues. The germline V gene encodes CDR1 SGHVS and CDR2 FNYEAQ. The chain's CDR3 is CAAGGSYNEQFF. Written as DNA, the CDR3 is TGTGCGGCGGGAGGATCCTACAATGAGCAGTTCTTC.

This clonotype was observed a few times. This chain connects TRBV15 to TRBJ2-6; D ambiguous. This CDR3 contains 17 residues. V dropped 1 base and J dropped 0 bases, with 10 bases sitting between them. CDR1 is LNHNV and CDR2 is YYDKDF in the germline V gene (reference sequence). DNA for the CDR3: TGTGCCACCAGCAGAGGGATGGAGATCTCTGGGGCCAACGTCCTGACTTTC. This sequence encodes CATSRGMEISGANVLTF.

The genes are TRBV20-1 and TRBJ1-1; tentative D call: TRBD1 (5 bases). The CDR3 is 14 residues long. V dropped 3 bases and J dropped 5 bases, with 16 bases sitting between them. The germline gives CDR1 DFQATT, CDR2 SNEGSKA (reference sequence). CDR3: CSARGGIRATEAFF. CDR3 nucleotide sequence: TGCAGTGCTAGGGGGGGGATCAGGGCGACTGAAGCTTTCTTT.

This clonotype was seen repeatedly, ten times or more. In DNA form, the CDR3 reads TGTGCCAGCAGTCCCCGGGACACCTACAATGAGCAGTTCTTC. This translates into CASSPRDTYNEQFF. The J gene is TRBJ2-1, the V gene TRBV6-1; a possible D gene is TRBD1 (6 bases). The CDR3 is made up of 14 amino acids. Germline V gene lookup returns CDR1 MNHNS and CDR2 SASEGT. The V gene lost 5 bases and the J gene lost 2 bases, with 10 bases spanning the gap.

This clonotype was observed at least ten times. The V and J genes are TRBV7-2 and TRBJ2-3; TRBD2 matches 7 bases. Germline V gene sequence: CDR1 SGHTA, CDR2 FQGNSA. With 4 bases clipped from V and 7 bases from J, the junction kept 8 bases outside the gene matches. The CDR3 is made up of 14 amino acids. The CDR3 nucleotides read TGTGCCAGCAGCTCCGGGGAGGGACGACATACGCAGTATTTT. Protein product: CASSSGEGRHTQYF.

The J gene is TRBJ2-1, the V gene TRBV5-6; 8 bases align to TRBD2. V lost 2 bases to trimming and J lost 1 base; unmatched junction nucleotides: 8. This CDR3 is built from 17 residues. Germline loops: CDR1 SGHDT, CDR2 YYEEEE. CDR3 residues: CASSFRAGGTSYNEQFF. CDR3 nucleotides: TGTGCCAGCAGCTTTCGGGCGGGAGGCACGTCCTACAATGAGCAGTTCTTC.

This clonotype was recorded at least ten times. This rearrangement joins TRBV12-3 or TRBV12-4 to TRBJ1-1; unclear D gene. The CDR3 has 11 amino acids. With 3 bases removed from V and 11 bases from J, the gap between germline ends came to 10 bases. In nucleotides, the CDR3 is TGTGCCAGCAGTTTTCTCGATCGTGCTTTCTTT. Translated: CASSFLDRAFF.

This clonotype appeared many times. The chain is built from TRBV7-6 and TRBJ2-3; 15 bases align to TRBD2. CDR3 size: 17 residues. The germline gives CDR1 SGHVS, CDR2 FNYEAQ. The J segment lost 0 bases and the V segment lost 5 bases, leaving 3 bases of the junction unmatched. For the CDR3, the DNA is TGTGCCAGCAGCAGCGGACTAGCGGGAGGGAGCACAGATACGCAGTATTTT. It translates to CASSSGLAGGSTDTQYF.

V is TRBV11-2 and J is TRBJ2-5, with D unclear. CDR1 and CDR2 (germline): SGHAT, FQNNGV. The CDR3 consists of 12 residues. V lost 0 bases and J lost 5, with 4 bases in between. The CDR3 DNA reads TGTGCCAGCAGCTTAGATTCGGAGACCCAGTACTTC. Translating gives CASSLDSETQYF.